Listed below are T cell receptor beta chains from one sample, sequenced in a study of T cells after yellow fever vaccination. TCRdb used MiXCR to reprocess the 5' RACE reads, holding one entry per CDR3 protein. Of a few hundred thousand distinct CDR3 sequences listed, roughly 17% are singletons. The starting material was PBMCs, obtained 5 days after the first yellow fever vaccination. The receptors shown here come from a young man who received the YFV17D yellow fever vaccine. Each CDR3 is given with its conserved first and last residue. D genes are given only for firm matches. Part of the rows lack a size; the others show once, few, many or a class for expanded clones.

clone_size: -
v_call: TRBV6-1
j_call: TRBJ1-5
cdr3_length: 13
d_call: TRBD1
cdr3_nt: TGTGCCAGCAGGCGCACAGGGGGACAGCCCCAGCATTTT
cdr3_aa: CASRRTGGQPQHF

clone_size: -
v_call: TRBV28
j_call: TRBJ1-1
cdr3_length: 14
d_call: -
cdr3_nt: TGTGCCAGCACAATTCAGGGTGCGAGGACTGAAGCTTTCTTT
cdr3_aa: CASTIQGARTEAFF

clone_size: few
v_call: TRBV12-3/TRBV12-4
j_call: TRBJ2-4
cdr3_length: 15
d_call: TRBD1
cdr3_nt: TGTGCCAGCAGTTTTGCAGGGGGAGCCAAAAACATTCAGTACTTC
cdr3_aa: CASSFAGGAKNIQYF

clone_size: -
v_call: TRBV7-2
j_call: TRBJ2-5
cdr3_length: 14
d_call: TRBD1
cdr3_nt: TGTGCCAGCAGCAAAACAGGGGGACCACAGACCCAGTACTTC
cdr3_aa: CASSKTGGPQTQYF

clone_size: -
v_call: TRBV30
j_call: TRBJ1-5
cdr3_length: 13
d_call: TRBD1
cdr3_nt: TGTGCCTGGGGGACAGTCAGCAATCAGCCCCAGCATTTT
cdr3_aa: CAWGTVSNQPQHF

clone_size: few
v_call: TRBV9
j_call: TRBJ2-2
cdr3_length: 15
d_call: TRBD1
cdr3_nt: TGTGCCAGCAGCGTTCTGGACAGGGACACCGGGGAGCTGTTTTTT
cdr3_aa: CASSVLDRDTGELFF

clone_size: few
v_call: TRBV7-3
j_call: TRBJ2-7
cdr3_length: 14
d_call: -
cdr3_nt: TGTGCCAGCAGCTGGGGGGACGGACCCTACGAGCAGTACTTC
cdr3_aa: CASSWGDGPYEQYF

clone_size: few
v_call: TRBV28
j_call: TRBJ2-1
cdr3_length: 15
d_call: TRBD2
cdr3_nt: TGTGCCAGCAGTCCCGCGTCGCAGGGAGGGAATGAGCAGTTCTTC
cdr3_aa: CASSPASQGGNEQFF

clone_size: many
v_call: TRBV29-1
j_call: TRBJ2-2
cdr3_length: 12
d_call: -
cdr3_nt: TGCAGCGTTTCCCGATACACCGGGGAGCTGTTTTTT
cdr3_aa: CSVSRYTGELFF

clone_size: -
v_call: TRBV12-3/TRBV12-4
j_call: TRBJ2-7
cdr3_length: 13
d_call: -
cdr3_nt: TGTGCCAGCAGACCGGACAGTACCTACGAGCAGTACTTC
cdr3_aa: CASRPDSTYEQYF

clone_size: -
v_call: TRBV7-3
j_call: TRBJ2-1
cdr3_length: 13
d_call: -
cdr3_nt: TGTGCCAGCAGGAGGGAAATGGACCATGAGCAGTTCTTC
cdr3_aa: CASRREMDHEQFF

clone_size: -
v_call: TRBV4-3
j_call: TRBJ2-6
cdr3_length: 19
d_call: TRBD1
cdr3_nt: TGCGCCAGCAGCCAGATGCGGGACAGGGTAATCTTTGGGGCCAACGTCCTGACTTTC
cdr3_aa: CASSQMRDRVIFGANVLTF

clone_size: few
v_call: TRBV11-2
j_call: TRBJ2-7
cdr3_length: 14
d_call: TRBD1
cdr3_nt: TGTGCCAGCAGCTTATACAGGGGGACCTACGAGCAGTACTTC
cdr3_aa: CASSLYRGTYEQYF

clone_size: -
v_call: TRBV6-6
j_call: TRBJ2-3
cdr3_length: 10
d_call: -
cdr3_nt: TGTGCCACCAGCACAGATACGCAGTATTTT
cdr3_aa: CATSTDTQYF

clone_size: few
v_call: TRBV27
j_call: TRBJ2-1
cdr3_length: 13
d_call: -
cdr3_nt: TGTGCCAGCAGTTCCCCGGGACGCTTCGCGGTGTTCTTC
cdr3_aa: CASSSPGRFAVFF